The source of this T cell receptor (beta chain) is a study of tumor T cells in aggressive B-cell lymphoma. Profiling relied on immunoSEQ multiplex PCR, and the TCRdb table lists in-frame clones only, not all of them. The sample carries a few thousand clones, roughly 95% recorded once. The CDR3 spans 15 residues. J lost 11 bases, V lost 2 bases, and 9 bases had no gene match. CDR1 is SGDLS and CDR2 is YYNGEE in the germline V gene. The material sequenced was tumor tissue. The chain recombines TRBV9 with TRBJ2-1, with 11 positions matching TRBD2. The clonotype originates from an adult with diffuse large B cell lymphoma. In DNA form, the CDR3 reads TGTGCCAGCAGCGTGGGTAGCGGGAGGGCCTCAAAGCAGTTCTTC. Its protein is CASSVGSGRASKQFF.